Sequencing of this T cell receptor beta chain was carried out in a study of CD8 T cells and mutated HIV epitopes (dated by TCRdb to about 2021). The study in broad terms: Among the chronically infected subjects, every one except a single subject was naive to antiretroviral therapy. Under 10 chronically HIV-infected subjects and a few acutely HIV-infected subjects made up the cohort. This study sequenced single-cell TCR alpha/beta chains from CD8+ T cells that recognized the non-adapted (NAE) and adapted (AE) forms of four HIV Nef epitopes. Not every subject was tested for the same epitope, and only RF10 was examined in both acute and chronic HIV infection. TL10, KY11, RF10 and TY8 were used as the epitopes. Only a subset of the approximately 150 screened subjects met the criteria for sorting epitope-specific T cells. Results the study describes overall, beyond this receptor: Only the acutely infected subjects showed single-reactive CD8+ T cells, which suggests possible clonal selection between acute and chronic infection. During chronic infection, the CD8+ TCR repertoires that recognised the NAE form and the AE form seemed to overlap almost entirely, pointing to largely cross-reactive clonotypes. Clonality of dual tetramer+ cells was higher in chronic subjects than in acute subjects (mean difference 0.31), although the study did not have enough power to detect a significant difference. The main limitations acknowledged were the small number of subjects and the diversity of their clinical presentations. Multiple alpha and beta chain CDR3s were present in some wells, and only cells with both an alpha and a beta chain were included.

To note about this clonotype: Its recognized antigen is unknown. Mismatch with germline at one junction end may stem from a read error.

Interpreted using the paper, the time point label stands for: sampled during chronic HIV-1 infection. Peptide stimulation included anti-CD28 and anti-CD49d co-stimulation, and activated CD8+ T cells were sorted as CD69+CD137+. To obtain activated CD8+ T cells, PBMCs were stimulated overnight, for around 20 hours, with NAE or AE peptide at roughly 0.98 ug/mL. Ficoll density gradient separation was used to isolate peripheral blood mononuclear cells from leukapheresis or whole blood, and the isolated cells were then cryopreserved. A BD FACS Aria III was used to sort single CD8+ T cells into 96-well plates that contained lysis buffer. Reading the germline V gene gives CDR1 MNHNS and CDR2 SASEGT. The CDR3 runs 14 amino acids, cysteine and phenylalanine included. Solely the CDR3 DNA is kept, with 42 bases framed from the first base. The method behind the library was single-cell sequencing. Single-cell cDNA was generated with a method adapted from Smart-seq2 and MARS-Seq, using oligo-dT primers with well-specific UMIs and KAPA HiFi first-round PCR. After pooling, the first-round products went through nested PCR using template-switch oligo forward primers together with barcoded reverse primers specific to the TCR alpha and beta chains. The products were purified with AMPure XP, indexed with TruSeq adapters, and then quantified with the KAPA Universal qPCR Library Quantification Kit. An Illumina MiSeq with 2x300 bp paired-end chemistry was used to sequence the TCR libraries. Regarding the original processing steps: After quality filtering, reads were demultiplexed to wells and mapped to the TCRA and TCRB loci, after which clonotypes were assigned with MiXCR and analysis was performed in VGAS. A modified version of the VDJfasta platform was used to deconvolute the TCR data. Analysis of CDR3 overlap between plates ruled out large-scale cross-plate contamination. Clonality was computed as one minus the ratio of unique productive CDR3s to total productive CDR3s. Using fastp trimming at Q25 and MiXCR clonotype assembly, TCRdb reanalyzed the public sequencing data and kept in-frame beta chains. Merged by CDR3 protein, the rows form single entries marked with the most common genes and DNA. The V and J calls and clone size come from TCRdb's table, not from the authors' own analysis. This specimen's table enumerates 60 to 70 distinct CDR3 sequences.

This material consisted of CD8+ T cells from blood cultured with an adapted viral peptide, taken during chronic HIV-1 infection. Sample cell subset or site, as interpreted from the label and publication: CD69+CD137+ cells after adapted TL10 peptide stimulation. The V and J genes are TRBV6-1 and TRBJ2-3, with TRBD1 as a weak D call on 6 bases. The sequence came from a man aged 45-65 years with HIV-1 infection. The nucleotides are TGTGTCAGCAGTGGACAGAGAGGGCGAGATACGCAGTATTTT. Translation gives CVSSGQRGRDTQYF.